These 32 T cell receptor beta chains were all obtained from the same sample, sequenced in a study of T cells in Graves' hyperthyroidism and ophthalmopathy. Amplification targeted TCR beta CDR3 regions from RNA transcripts. The study used the HTBI primer set for a first-round RT-PCR of the TCR CDR3. MiXCR, applied by TCRdb to the multiplex PCR reads, yields one record per CDR3 protein. The data contain fewer than 650,000 distinct CDR3 sequences, approximately 15% of them seen just once; the ten biggest clones take up roughly 6.2%. Sequencing input: blood. The receptors here all came from a woman between 25 and 40 years old with Graves' hyperthyroidism that later progressed to Graves' ophthalmopathy.

This clonotype was observed at least ten times. The chain combines TRBV12-5 with TRBJ2-1, with 11 nucleotides matching TRBD2. The J segment lost 7 bases and the V segment lost 7 bases, leaving 9 bases of the junction unmatched. This CDR3 comprises 15 residues. CDR1 and CDR2 (germline): LGHNT, FRNRAP. CDR3 in DNA: TGTGCTAGTGCCAACCGGACTAGCGGGCGTAATGAGCAGTTCTTC. This codes for CASANRTSGRNEQFF. Combining the CDR3 with reference TRBV12-5 and TRBJ2-1 gives the whole variable domain DARVTQTPRHKVTEMGQEVTMRCQPILGHNTVFWYRQTMMQGLELLAYFRNRAPLDDSGMPKDRFSAEMPDATLATLKIQPSEPRDSAVYFCASANRTSGRNEQFFGPGTRLTVL.

This clonotype was counted at least ten times. The rearrangement joins TRBV19 to TRBJ1-2; TRBD1 agrees at 8 bases. V was pared by 4 bases and J by 4 bases, with 11 bases of the junction left unmatched. Germline CDR1 LNHDA, CDR2 SQIVND (reference sequence). The CDR3 runs to 16 residues. The CDR3 reads CASSKGQADSFYGYTF. In DNA form, the CDR3 reads TGTGCCAGTAGTAAGGGACAGGCCGACTCCTTCTATGGCTACACCTTC.

The chain uses TRBV19 and TRBJ1-4; D ambiguous. V lost 2 bases and J lost 4, with 8 bases in between. Germline CDR1 is LNHDA and CDR2 is SQIVND (reference sequence). The CDR3 covers 14 residues. The CDR3 is CASSIRGLNEKLFF. The CDR3 bases are TGTGCCAGTAGTATACGAGGGCTTAATGAAAAACTGTTTTTT. Together with reference TRBV19 and TRBJ1-4, the CDR3 gives the full variable domain: DGGITQSPKYLFRKEGQNVTLSCEQNLNHDAMYWYRQDPGQGLRLIYYSQIVNDFQKGDIAEGYSVSREKKESFPLTVTSAQKNPTAFYLCASSIRGLNEKLFFGSGTQLSVL.

This clonotype was counted ten times or more. DNA of the CDR3: TGTGCCAGCAGTGTTCCCGGGACAGGGGTCAATGAGCAGTTCTTC. It encodes CASSVPGTGVNEQFF. V usage is TRBV2 and J usage is TRBJ2-1, with 10 nucleotides matching TRBD1. V trimming: 4 bases; J trimming: 6 bases; junction bases outside the gene matches: 6. The V gene's germline CDR1 is SNHLY and CDR2 FYNNEI. The CDR3 length is 15 residues.

The J gene is TRBJ1-1, the V gene TRBV3-1; D call uncertain. CDR1 is LGHDT, CDR2 YNNKEL, per germline (reference sequence). This CDR3 comprises 14 residues. Trimming pared 5 bases from V and 1 base from J, leaving 11 bases between. CDR3 sequence reads: CASSTEISNTEAFF. CDR3 nucleotide sequence: TGTGCCAGCAGCACAGAAATCTCGAACACTGAAGCTTTCTTT.

The chain combines TRBV6-2 or TRBV6-3 with TRBJ2-2; 9 bases line up with TRBD1. With V trimmed by 2 bases and J by 5 bases, 12 bases remained unmatched. Germline lookup yields CDR1 MNHEY and CDR2 SVGEGT. CDR3 length: 18 amino acids. CDR3 region: CASSYAPWDRAGTGELFF. DNA for the CDR3: TGTGCCAGCAGTTACGCGCCCTGGGACAGGGCGGGAACCGGGGAGCTGTTTTTT.

The gene calls are TRBV5-1 and TRBJ2-1, with a tentative D call TRBD2 (6 bases). The length of the CDR3 is 12 residues. Germline CDR1 is SGHRS and CDR2 is YFSETQ. V shed 6 bases and J shed 5 bases, with 9 bases lying between them. This CDR3 reads CASIAEDNEQFF. DNA of the CDR3: TGCGCCAGCATAGCGGAAGACAATGAGCAGTTCTTC.

This clonotype was counted many times. V usage is TRBV27 and J usage is TRBJ2-7, with TRBD1 identical over 7 bases. The germline CDR1 and CDR2 sequences are MNHEY and SMNVEV (reference sequence). CDR3 length equals 15 residues. Trimming cost V 4 bases and J 0 bases; bases outside gene matches: 6. The CDR3 DNA is TGTGCCAGCAGTTCCCGGGACAGCGTCTCCTACGAGCAGTACTTC. This sequence encodes CASSSRDSVSYEQYF.

At least ten counts were recorded for this clonotype. The V gene is TRBV28, the J gene TRBJ2-5, with D hard to call. Trimming stripped 6 bases from V and 2 bases from J, with 13 bases between. CDR1 and CDR2 (germline): MDHEN, SYDVKM. This CDR3 spans 14 amino acids. CDR3 sequence: CASSSFGRQETQYF. The DNA for the CDR3 is TGTGCCAGCAGCTCGTTCGGGCGTCAAGAGACCCAGTACTTC.

A few counts support this clonotype. The chain couples TRBV28 to TRBJ1-6; D may be TRBD1 (6 bases). Trimming pared 8 bases from V and 6 bases from J, leaving 14 bases between. This CDR3 spans 14 amino acids. Germline CDR1 MDHEN, CDR2 SYDVKM. The CDR3 loop is CASSRGAANSPLHF. CDR3 DNA sequence: TGTGCCAGCTCCCGGGGGGCAGCTAATTCACCCCTCCACTTT.

This clonotype showed up many times. The chain employs TRBV20-1 and TRBJ2-3, with 12 bases matching TRBD2. The ends lost 5 bases at V and 7 bases at J; junction bases unmatched: 10. The germline V gene encodes CDR1 DFQATT and CDR2 SNEGSKA (reference sequence). The CDR3 has 15 amino acids. The CDR3 region has the DNA TGCAGTGCTCGGAGGACTAGCGGGATCAGGAATACGCAGTATTTT. Translating it yields CSARRTSGIRNTQYF.

This clonotype was seen ten or more times. The V gene is TRBV28, the J gene TRBJ2-1; the match to TRBD2 covers 11 bases. The CDR3 covers 14 residues. Unmatched junction bases numbered 8, after V lost 8 bases and J lost 8 bases. From germline, CDR1 is MDHEN and CDR2 SYDVKM. CDR3 nucleotide sequence: TGTGCCAGCGGTACTAGCGGGAGCACAGATGAGCAGTTCTTC. Residues: CASGTSGSTDEQFF.

This clonotype has at least ten counts. This chain's CDR3 is CASRLSSGIGEQYF. CDR3 in DNA: TGTGCCAGCAGACTTTCTAGCGGGATAGGCGAGCAGTACTTC. The chain carries TRBV28 and TRBJ2-7; TRBD2 aligns across 9 bases. The V segment lost 6 bases and the J segment 6 bases; nucleotides outside the gene matches: 9. CDR1 is MDHEN, CDR2 SYDVKM, per germline. The CDR3 spans 14 residues.

This clonotype was recorded at least ten times. J is TRBJ2-3 and V is TRBV5-4, with 13 bases aligning to TRBD2. Germline V gene data show CDR1 as SGHNT and CDR2 as YYREEE (reference sequence). This CDR3 has 15 amino acids. With V trimmed by 0 bases and J by 5 bases, 0 bases remained unmatched. CDR3 coding DNA: TGTGCCAGCAGCTTGGGACTAGCGGGAGGAGATACGCAGTATTTT. It translates to CASSLGLAGGDTQYF.

This clonotype showed up many times. The genes are TRBV24-1 and TRBJ1-1, with D perhaps TRBD1 (5 bases). Trimming removed 4 bases at V and 4 bases at J, with 12 bases between. This CDR3 comprises 14 residues. Germline lookup yields CDR1 KGHDR and CDR2 SFDVKD. The CDR3 region is CATSESTARTEAFF. CDR3 in DNA: TGTGCCACCAGTGAGTCGACAGCGCGCACTGAAGCTTTCTTT.

This chain joins TRBV9 and TRBJ2-1; 7 bases map to TRBD1. The V gene end was trimmed by 3 bases and the J gene end by 10 bases; junction bases not matched to a gene: 4. This CDR3 is built from 12 residues. The germline CDR1 and CDR2 sequences are SGDLS and YYNGEE. The CDR3 sequence: CASSATGVEQFF. CDR3 DNA: TGTGCCAGCAGCGCCACAGGGGTAGAGCAGTTCTTC.

J is TRBJ2-2 and V is TRBV19; a weak D match, TRBD1 (5 bases). CDR3 length: 15 amino acids. V gave up 3 bases and J gave up 0 bases, with 8 bases separating them. Looked up from germline, CDR1 is LNHDA and CDR2 is SQIVND (reference sequence). The CDR3 region is CASSIWTPNTGELFF. For the CDR3, the DNA is TGTGCCAGTAGTATTTGGACACCGAACACCGGGGAGCTGTTTTTT.

Many counts were recorded for this clonotype. The chain links TRBV9 to TRBJ2-7; 9 bases line up with TRBD1. Germline V gene lookup returns CDR1 SGDLS and CDR2 YYNGEE. The junction had 8 bases not matched to a gene; V was cut back by 4 bases and J by 0 bases. The CDR3 has 16 residues. CDR3 coding DNA: TGTGCCAGCAGCCTTGGGGGACAGGGATACTCCTACGAGCAGTACTTC. Its protein product is CASSLGGQGYSYEQYF. Combining the CDR3 with reference TRBV9 and TRBJ2-7 gives the whole variable domain DSGVTQTPKHLITATGQRVTLRCSPRSGDLSVYWYQQSLDQGLQFLIQYYNGEERAKGNILERFSAQQFPDLHSELNLSSLELGDSALYFCASSLGGQGYSYEQYFGPGTRLTVT.

This clonotype was seen a few times. This chain connects TRBV4-1 to TRBJ2-7, with D uncertain. V lost 1 base to trimming and J lost 0 bases, with 13 bases between them. The CDR3 has 16 amino acids. Germline V gene lookup returns CDR1 MGHRA and CDR2 YSYEKL. Here the CDR3 reads CASSQGAPMSSYEQYF. CDR3 nucleotide sequence: TGCGCCAGCAGCCAAGGGGCACCGATGAGCTCCTACGAGCAGTACTTC.

This clonotype was picked up a small number of times. CDR3: CASSADMTNTGELFF. CDR3 nucleotide sequence: TGCGCCAGCAGCGCTGACATGACGAACACCGGGGAGCTGTTTTTT. This sequence joins TRBV4-1 and TRBJ2-2, with D uncertain. Trimming removed 5 bases from V and 0 bases from J, with 10 bases in between. Germline CDR1 is MGHRA and CDR2 is YSYEKL. The CDR3 has 15 amino acids.

The table lists this clonotype with many counts. The V gene is TRBV5-1, the J gene TRBJ2-1, with 10 nucleotides matching TRBD2. The CDR3 loop spans 16 amino acids. V lost 0 bases, J lost 7 bases, and 7 bases stayed unmatched. CDR1 is SGHRS, CDR2 YFSETQ, per germline. The DNA of the CDR3 is TGCGCCAGCAGCTTGGCGCTAGCGGGAGTTGGAAATGAGCAGTTCTTC. This gives the protein CASSLALAGVGNEQFF. The entire variable domain, with the rest obtained from reference TRBV5-1 and TRBJ2-1, is as follows: KAGVTQTPRYLIKTRGQQVTLSCSPISGHRSVSWYQQTPGQGLQFLFEYFSETQRNKGNFPGRFSGRQFSNSRSEMNVSTLELGDSALYLCASSLALAGVGNEQFFGPGTRLTVL.

For this clonotype: This could be a read error, since a much larger clone is one nucleotide away. The conserved closing phenylalanine or tryptophan is absent in this CDR3, likely reflecting a read error. The chain has TRBV12-5 and TRBJ1-1; D remains ambiguous. This CDR3 contains 13 residues. Germline values: CDR1 LGHNT, CDR2 FRNRAP. V lost 1 base, J lost 4 bases, and 7 bases lay in between. In nucleotides, the CDR3 is TGTGCTAGTGGTTTGGAGTCGGGCACTGAAGCTTTCCTT. It encodes CASGLESGTEAFL.

V usage is TRBV5-1 and J usage is TRBJ2-5, with TRBD2 identical over 8 bases. The CDR3 is 15 residues long. The V gene end was trimmed by 7 bases and the J gene end by 2 bases; junction bases not matched to a gene: 10. Germline V gene data show CDR1 as SGHRS and CDR2 as YFSETQ. The DNA for the CDR3 is TGCGCCAGCGGGTTCTTAGCGGGGACACAAGAGACCCAGTACTTC. Protein product: CASGFLAGTQETQYF.

This clonotype was counted at least ten times. J is TRBJ2-3 and V is TRBV10-3, with 7 bases matching TRBD2. The CDR3 is 15 residues long. Germline lookup yields CDR1 ENHRY and CDR2 SYGVKD. Germline trimming cut 6 bases from V and 7 bases from J; bases unmatched to any gene: 13. CDR3 sequence: CAIRTGTTKFHTQYF. The CDR3 region has the DNA TGTGCCATCAGAACCGGGACTACTAAGTTTCATACGCAGTATTTT.

About this clonotype itself: One base away lies a much larger clone, so this may be a sequencing read error. V gene TRBV6-9 combines with J gene TRBJ1-2; D gene unclear. In germline, CDR1 is MNHGY, CDR2 SVAAGI. This CDR3 has 13 amino acids. V gave up 3 bases and J gave up 3 bases, with 8 bases separating them. This CDR3 reads CASSYGRDYGYTF. CDR3 bases: TGTGCCAGCAGTTACGGGAGGGACTATGGCTACACCTTC.

At least ten counts were recorded for this clonotype. The CDR3 reads CASGENRGGTYEQYF. Written as DNA, the CDR3 is TGTGCCAGTGGGGAGAACAGGGGAGGAACCTACGAGCAGTACTTC. The rearrangement joins TRBV19 to TRBJ2-7, with D possibly being TRBD1 (7 bases). The CDR3 consists of 15 residues. The V end lost 8 bases, the J end lost 2 bases, and 19 bases lay between the germline ends. Per germline, CDR1 LNHDA and CDR2 SQIVND (reference sequence).

There are many counts of this clonotype. Here the CDR3 reads CASSNDRWDYGYTF. CDR3 DNA: TGTGCCAGTAGTAACGACAGGTGGGACTATGGCTACACCTTC. The V and J genes are TRBV19 and TRBJ1-2, with D maybe TRBD1 (6 bases). From germline, CDR1 is LNHDA and CDR2 SQIVND (reference sequence). The CDR3 length is 14 residues. Trimming took 4 bases from V and 3 from J, leaving 12 bases between them. The variable domain in full, with the rest retrieved from reference TRBV19 and TRBJ1-2, is DGGITQSPKYLFRKEGQNVTLSCEQNLNHDAMYWYRQDPGQGLRLIYYSQIVNDFQKGDIAEGYSVSREKKESFPLTVTSAQKNPTAFYLCASSNDRWDYGYTFGSGTRLTVV.

The gene calls are TRBV4-1 and TRBJ1-2; TRBD1 might be the D (6 bases). V lost 0 bases, J lost 8 bases, and 19 bases lay in between. The CDR3 extends over 16 amino acids. CDR1 MGHRA and CDR2 YSYEKL come from the germline V gene. CDR3 protein: CASSQDGFAGAGGYTF. The CDR3 DNA is TGCGCCAGCAGCCAAGATGGGTTCGCGGGGGCGGGAGGCTACACCTTC.

This clonotype has only a few counts. The chain combines TRBV3-1 with TRBJ2-6; D not resolved. Germline CDR1 and CDR2: LGHDT and YNNKEL (reference sequence). The germline V and J ends were trimmed by 2 bases and 1 base, with 12 bases remaining between them. CDR3 size: 17 residues. CDR3 DNA sequence: TGTGCCAGCAGCCAAAACAGTGTCGGGTCTGGGGCCAACGTCCTGACTTTC. As protein: CASSQNSVGSGANVLTF.

As regards this clonotype: Given a much more abundant clone one base away, this may be a read error. The gene calls are TRBV28 and TRBJ1-5; a possible D gene is TRBD1 (6 bases). This CDR3 comprises 14 residues. Germline-derived CDR1 and CDR2 are MDHEN and SYDVKM. The CDR3: CASILGGLGQRQHF. CDR3 coding DNA: TGTGCCAGCATACTAGGGGGATTGGGTCAGCGCCAGCATTTT.

This clonotype was recorded a few times. V usage is TRBV5-1 and J usage is TRBJ2-1; 10 bases fit TRBD2. V was clipped by 3 bases and J by 2 bases; unmatched bases: 8. The V gene's germline CDR1 is SGHRS and CDR2 YFSETQ. The CDR3 runs 17 residues. CDR3 bases: TGCGCCAGCAGCTCCCTGGGGCTAGCGGGAGCCTACAATGAGCAGTTCTTC. Translating gives CASSSLGLAGAYNEQFF.

The chain carries TRBV20-1 and TRBJ2-7, with D perhaps matching TRBD2 (6 bases). Trimming pared 4 bases from V and 6 bases from J, leaving 16 bases between. CDR3 size: 13 residues. Germline-derived CDR1 and CDR2 are DFQATT and SNEGSKA (reference sequence). The CDR3 coding sequence is TGCAGTGCTATAGCGGCAGTACAAGGCGAGCAGTACTTC. Amino acids: CSAIAAVQGEQYF.